This entry concerns a single T cell receptor beta chain. The antigen is not known. The length of the CDR3 is 12 residues. Germline V CDR1 and CDR2: SGHNT, YYREEE (reference sequence). Deletions cut 4 bases from V and 5 bases from J, with 9 bases between. The data were taken from a study of cytomegalovirus exposure and HLA in healthy donors. Overall study context: Of about 390 genotyped donors, more than 75% grouped in the Caucasian-associated ancestry cluster.

The PCR employed 60 Vbeta primers together with 13 Jbeta primers. TCRdb's copy holds only in-frame clones and misses some; the assay was immunoSEQ multiplex PCR. The table records approximately 75,000 clones, roughly 82% of them present only once. Study-level results: Further analysis, carried out later, found HLA-associated TCR beta chains more clonally expanded than equally common other chains.

V gene TRBV5-4 combines with J gene TRBJ2-5; tentative D call: TRBD1 (5 bases). Specimen: PBMCs. The receptor was isolated from a man between 65 and 85 years old in good health and CMV-seropositive. For the CDR3, the DNA is TGTGCCAGCAGCAAGCACAGGGAGACCCAGTACTTC. This translates into CASSKHRETQYF.